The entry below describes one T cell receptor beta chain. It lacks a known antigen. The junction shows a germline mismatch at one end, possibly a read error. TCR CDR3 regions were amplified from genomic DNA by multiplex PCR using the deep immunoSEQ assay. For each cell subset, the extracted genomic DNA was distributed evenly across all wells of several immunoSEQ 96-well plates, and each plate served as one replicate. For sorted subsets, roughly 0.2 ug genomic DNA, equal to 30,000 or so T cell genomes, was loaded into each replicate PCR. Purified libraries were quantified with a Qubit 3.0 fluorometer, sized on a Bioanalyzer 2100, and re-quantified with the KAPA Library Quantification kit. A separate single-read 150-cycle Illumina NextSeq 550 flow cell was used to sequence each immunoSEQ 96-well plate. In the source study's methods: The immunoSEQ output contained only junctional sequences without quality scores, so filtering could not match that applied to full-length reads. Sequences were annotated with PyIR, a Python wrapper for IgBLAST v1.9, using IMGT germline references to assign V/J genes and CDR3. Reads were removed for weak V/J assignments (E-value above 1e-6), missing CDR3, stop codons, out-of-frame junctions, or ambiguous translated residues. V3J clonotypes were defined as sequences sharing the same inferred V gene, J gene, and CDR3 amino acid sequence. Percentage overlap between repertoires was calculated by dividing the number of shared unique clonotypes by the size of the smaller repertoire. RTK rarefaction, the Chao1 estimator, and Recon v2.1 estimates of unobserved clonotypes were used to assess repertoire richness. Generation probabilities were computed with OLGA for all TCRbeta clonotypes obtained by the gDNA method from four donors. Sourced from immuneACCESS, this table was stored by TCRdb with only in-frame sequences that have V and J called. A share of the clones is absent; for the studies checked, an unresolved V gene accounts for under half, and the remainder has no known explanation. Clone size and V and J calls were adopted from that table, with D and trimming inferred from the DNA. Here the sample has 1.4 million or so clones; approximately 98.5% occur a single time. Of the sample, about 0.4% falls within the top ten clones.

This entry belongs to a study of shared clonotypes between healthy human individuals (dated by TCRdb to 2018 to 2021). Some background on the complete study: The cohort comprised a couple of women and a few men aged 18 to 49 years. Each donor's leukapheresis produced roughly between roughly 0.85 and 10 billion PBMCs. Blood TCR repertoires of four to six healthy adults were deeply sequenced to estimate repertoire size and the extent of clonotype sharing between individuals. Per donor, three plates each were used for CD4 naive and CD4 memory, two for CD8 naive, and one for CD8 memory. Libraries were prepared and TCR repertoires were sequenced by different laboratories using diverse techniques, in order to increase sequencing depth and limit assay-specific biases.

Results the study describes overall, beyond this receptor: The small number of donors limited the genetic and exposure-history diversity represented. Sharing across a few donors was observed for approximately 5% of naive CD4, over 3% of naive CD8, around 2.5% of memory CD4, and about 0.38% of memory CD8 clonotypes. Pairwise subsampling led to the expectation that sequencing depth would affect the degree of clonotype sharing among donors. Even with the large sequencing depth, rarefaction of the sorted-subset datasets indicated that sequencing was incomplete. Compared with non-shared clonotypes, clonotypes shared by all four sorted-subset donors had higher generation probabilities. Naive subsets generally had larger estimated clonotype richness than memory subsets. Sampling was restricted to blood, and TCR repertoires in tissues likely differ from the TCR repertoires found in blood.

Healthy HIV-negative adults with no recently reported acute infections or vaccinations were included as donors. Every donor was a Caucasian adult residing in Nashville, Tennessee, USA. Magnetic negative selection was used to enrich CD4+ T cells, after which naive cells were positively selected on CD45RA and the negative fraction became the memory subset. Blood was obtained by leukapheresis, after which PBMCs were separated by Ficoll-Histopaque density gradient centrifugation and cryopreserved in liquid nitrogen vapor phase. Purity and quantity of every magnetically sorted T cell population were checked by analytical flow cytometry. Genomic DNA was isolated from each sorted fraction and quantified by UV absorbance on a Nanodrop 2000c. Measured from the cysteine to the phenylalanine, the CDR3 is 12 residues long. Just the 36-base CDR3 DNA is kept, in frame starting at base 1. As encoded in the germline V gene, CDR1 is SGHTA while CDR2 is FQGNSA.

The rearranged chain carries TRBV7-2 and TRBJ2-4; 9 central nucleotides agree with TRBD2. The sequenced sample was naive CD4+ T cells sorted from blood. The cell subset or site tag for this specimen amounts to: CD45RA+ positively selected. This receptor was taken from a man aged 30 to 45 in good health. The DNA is TGTGCCAGCAGCCCTCGGACTAGCGCTTTTCACTTC. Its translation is CASSPRTSAFHF.